This T cell receptor beta chain was captured in a study of CD8 T cells in ankylosing spondylitis. Overall study results and limits: Several of the motif variants were reported before in synovial fluid and blood from reactive arthritis. Clones linked to disease were reported to show significant enrichment in matched ankylosing spondylitis synovial fluid. For ankylosing spondylitis blood, a TCR beta motif of several highly homologous variants appeared characteristic.

This clonotype has a count of ten or more. The antigen is undetermined. This CDR3 comprises 15 residues. Germline V gives CDR1 SGHRS, CDR2 YFSETQ. With V trimmed by 4 bases and J by 2 bases, 6 bases remained unmatched. A quantitative 5'-RACE method, one with molecular barcodes, was used to make TCR beta libraries. One entry per CDR3 protein results from TCRdb running MiXCR on the 5' RACE reads. The sample lists tens of thousands of distinct CDR3 sequences; over 9% were seen once. Sample: blood, either unsorted or a sorted T cell fraction (not recorded which). This clonotype was obtained from a male donor with ankylosing spondylitis or in good health (not recorded which). This chain uses TRBV5-1 with TRBJ2-1, with 7 bases aligning to TRBD2. The CDR3 bases are TGCGCCAGCAGCCCTGGGGGGGGTGCCTACAATGAGCAGTTCTTC. Its protein product is CASSPGGGAYNEQFF.